Described below is a single T cell receptor beta chain sequence and its context. Its antigen is unknown. Expressed TCRB transcripts were sequenced because the entire RNA isolate underwent reverse transcription. Some clones are missing from TCRdb's copy, which holds only in-frame ones; the method was immunoSEQ multiplex PCR. This table has about 330,000 clones, roughly 11% appearing once. The data originate from a study of beta chain features in type 1 diabetes. Overall study findings and caveats: Fewer insertions but more deletions were seen at VDJ junctions in type 1 diabetes patients.

Germline-derived CDR1 and CDR2 are GTSNPN and SVGIG (reference sequence). This CDR3 comprises 14 residues. V was pared by 2 bases and J by 3 bases, with 11 bases between. Over 95% purity was reached by all sorted populations. The clonotype was recovered from a woman younger than 45 in good health. Source material: naive CD4+ T cells from blood. This chain joins TRBV30 and TRBJ1-5, with D tentatively TRBD1 (6 bases). For the CDR3, the DNA is TGTGCCTGGAGTTCAGGGGTGTCCAATCAGCCCCAGCATTTT. This translates into CAWSSGVSNQPQHF.